Detailed here is one TCR beta chain. This CDR3 is built from 15 residues. Looked up from germline, CDR1 is SGHTA and CDR2 is FQGTGA. V shed 0 bases and J shed 3 bases, with 12 bases lying between them. This entry belongs to a study of blood T cell repertoires in COVID-19. Sequenced by immunoSEQ multiplex PCR; TCRdb stores in-frame clones only, minus some. The repertoire consists of hundreds of thousands of clones, with approximately 80% occurring once and the leading ten covering 4% to 4.5%. Sequencing used peripheral blood. The genes are TRBV7-3 and TRBJ2-7; tentative D call: TRBD1 (7 bases). The TCR comes from a woman between 40 and 50 years old with active or convalescent COVID-19. CDR3: CASSLTGGQNYEQYF. CDR3 in DNA: TGTGCCAGCAGCTTAACGGGGGGACAGAACTACGAGCAGTACTTC.